This T cell receptor beta chain is from a study of blood T cell repertoires in COVID-19. As for the study in general: There were acute and convalescent COVID-19 samples, and they came from the United States, Italy and Spain. Sample material is recorded as cDNA or gDNA derived from T cells, B-cell-depleted T cells, or PBMCs.

Per the authors' pipeline: The authors estimated nucleated cell counts from reference gene primer amplification. The repertoire was sequenced with immunoSEQ multiplex PCR; TCRdb's copy has only in-frame clones and lacks some. The V and J calls and the clone size are those of that table, but D and trimming were determined from the DNA. The sample carries about 74,000 clones, around nine tenths recorded once. The CDR3 contains 13 residues. V lost 5 bases, J lost 4 bases, and 5 bases stayed unmatched. Germline assignment: CDR1 SGHNT and CDR2 YYREEE (reference sequence). The V call is TRBV5-4, the J call TRBJ2-7; 8 bases align to TRBD1. Sequenced input: peripheral blood. The TCR comes from a man aged 45-65 years with acute or convalescent COVID-19. CDR3 in DNA: TGTGCCAGCAGAGCGGACAGGGTTTACGAGCAGTACTTC. Protein sequence: CASRADRVYEQYF. Full variable domain (rest looked up from reference TRBV5-4 and TRBJ2-7): ETGVTQSPTHLIKTRGQQVTLRCSSQSGHNTVSWYQQALGQGPQFIFQYYREEENGRGNFPPRFSGLQFPNYSSELNVNALELDDSALYLCASRADRVYEQYFGPGTRLTVT.